The rows below give T cell receptor beta chains drawn from one sample of a study of cytomegalovirus exposure and HLA in healthy donors. Clones were sequenced by immunoSEQ multiplex PCR, and TCRdb holds only the in-frame ones, with some missing. The data show 130,000 to 150,000 clones, roughly 65% seen once. Sequenced input: PBMCs. Receptors were obtained from a man in his sixties in good health and CMV-seronegative. Each CDR3 is given with its conserved first and last residue. Each record gives: CDR3 DNA, CDR3 protein, D gene, clone size, J gene, V gene. D genes are given only for firm matches. The size entry is marked missing in some rows and otherwise reads once, few, many or a size class.

TGTGCCAGCAGTGAAGGGACAGGGGGCTACAATGAGCAGTTCTTC	CASSEGTGGYNEQFF	TRBD1	.	TRBJ2-1	TRBV2
TGTGCCACTAGCGGGGGGGGCACAGATACGCAGTATTTT	CATSGGGTDTQYF	TRBD2	once	TRBJ2-3	TRBV6-5
TGTGCCAGCAGTACCGCACAGGGGGCGAATATTCATGGCTACACCTTC	CASSTAQGANIHGYTF	TRBD1	.	TRBJ1-2	TRBV28
TGTGCCAGCAGCACCTCGGGTCGTGGAAGGGAGCAGTACTTC	CASSTSGRGREQYF	.	.	TRBJ2-7	TRBV5-4
TGTGCCAGCAGTTTACCCTCTAGCACAGATACGCAGTATTTT	CASSLPSSTDTQYF	.	.	TRBJ2-3	TRBV27
TGTGCCGGCGGGACAGATTTGAACACTGAAGCTTTCTTT	CAGGTDLNTEAFF	TRBD1	few	TRBJ1-1	TRBV2
TGCGCCAGCAGCCAAGGACTAGCGGGAGGGTACCACAATGAGCAGTTCTTC	CASSQGLAGGYHNEQFF	TRBD2	.	TRBJ2-1	TRBV4-1
TGTGCCAGCAGCCCGGGTATGGCGGGAGCCTCTGCAGATACGCAGTATTTT	CASSPGMAGASADTQYF	TRBD2	.	TRBJ2-3	TRBV9
TGTGCCAGCAGCCTCGGACCCCCGGGGGTACAAGAGACCCAGTACTTC	CASSLGPPGVQETQYF	.	few	TRBJ2-5	TRBV7-2
TGTGCCAGCAGCTTATTCGCCGGGCCAGGGGCCCAAGAGACCCAGTACTTC	CASSLFAGPGAQETQYF	.	.	TRBJ2-5	TRBV7-6
TGCGCCAGCAGCGACCCTCGGGGTCTGAACACTGAAGCTTTCTTT	CASSDPRGLNTEAFF	.	.	TRBJ1-1	TRBV5-1
TGTGCCAGCAGCCGACAGGGGCCAGATACGCAGTATTTT	CASSRQGPDTQYF	TRBD1	.	TRBJ2-3	TRBV5-6
TGTGCCACCAGCCGAGCCGGGACAGGGCAAAATCAGCCCCAGCATTTT	CATSRAGTGQNQPQHF	TRBD1	.	TRBJ1-5	TRBV15
TGTGCCAGCAGCCTTGTGGGGGGTGGGACCTACGAGCAGTACTTC	CASSLVGGGTYEQYF	.	.	TRBJ2-7	TRBV7-2
TGTGCCAGCAGCTTAGGACTACATACCTACGAGCAGTACTTC	CASSLGLHTYEQYF	.	.	TRBJ2-7	TRBV7-2
TGTGCCAGCAGACTCCAGGGATACTACGAGCAGTACTTC	CASRLQGYYEQYF	.	once	TRBJ2-7	TRBV28
TGTGCCAGCAGGCCCCCTAGTTTGGCGACCCAGTACTTC	CASRPPSLATQYF	.	.	TRBJ2-5	TRBV28
TGTGCCAGCAGCTTGAGACTAGCCTACGAGCAGTACTTC	CASSLRLAYEQYF	.	few	TRBJ2-7	TRBV7-6
TGTGCCAGCACAACAGCTCAACAAGAGACCCAGTACTTC	CASTTAQQETQYF	.	.	TRBJ2-5	TRBV27
TGCGCCAGCAGCCGTAGGACAGGGGGTGAAAACATTCAGTACTTC	CASSRRTGGENIQYF	TRBD1	.	TRBJ2-4	TRBV5-1
TGTGCCAGCTCACCAGGCAGAAGCGTTGTCGGGGAGCTGTTTTTT	CASSPGRSVVGELFF	.	once	TRBJ2-2	TRBV18
TGTGCCAGCAGTTTTACTAGCGGGGTGTTCTACGAGCAGTACTTC	CASSFTSGVFYEQYF	TRBD2	.	TRBJ2-7	TRBV27
TGTGCCAGCTCCGGTATAGGCTACACCTTC	CASSGIGYTF	.	.	TRBJ1-2	TRBV7-9
TGTGCCAGCAACCTAGGGCCCGGGACTAGCGGGACGGGGGAGCAGTTCTTC	CASNLGPGTSGTGEQFF	TRBD2	.	TRBJ2-1	TRBV9
TGTGCCAGCAGCTTCGGACAGTTCTACGAGCAGTACTTC	CASSFGQFYEQYF	.	.	TRBJ2-7	TRBV11-3
TGCAGCGTTCTTTACCGGGACAGCTCCTACGAGCAGTACTTC	CSVLYRDSSYEQYF	TRBD1	.	TRBJ2-7	TRBV29-1
TGTGCCAGCAGTTCGGGGACAGGGGGGATTCAGCCCCAGCATTTT	CASSSGTGGIQPQHF	TRBD1	.	TRBJ1-5	TRBV28
TGTGCCAGCAGTTTGGCCGGGAAGTGGCGCGGAAACACCATATATTTT	CASSLAGKWRGNTIYF	.	.	TRBJ1-3	TRBV28
TGTGCCAGCAGTTACTCCCAGGGAAGCACTGAAGCTTTCTTT	CASSYSQGSTEAFF	.	once	TRBJ1-1	TRBV6-5
TGTGCCAGCAGTCCGGGACACCAAAGGGACGAGCAGTACTTC	CASSPGHQRDEQYF	.	.	TRBJ2-7	TRBV27
TGTGCCAGCAGCTTGAGGACTAGCAGCTCCTACAATGAGCAGTTCTTC	CASSLRTSSSYNEQFF	TRBD2	few	TRBJ2-1	TRBV5-6
TGTGCCTGGAGTCCGGGTTATCATGGCTACACCTTC	CAWSPGYHGYTF	.	.	TRBJ1-2	TRBV30
TGTGCCAGCTCCCCTAGGGCGGGAGGTGTCCCCTACGAGCAGTACTTC	CASSPRAGGVPYEQYF	TRBD2	.	TRBJ2-7	TRBV18
TGCGCCAGCAGCTGGACGGGACAGGGCTACGAGCAGTACTTC	CASSWTGQGYEQYF	TRBD1	few	TRBJ2-7	TRBV5-1
TGCGCCAGCAGCTCACAGGGGGCCTGGGAGCAGTACTTC	CASSSQGAWEQYF	TRBD1	once	TRBJ2-7	TRBV5-1
TGTGCCAGCAGCTTAGCCCTTTTCGAGGCGCAGTACTTC	CASSLALFEAQYF	.	once	TRBJ2-7	TRBV5-4
TGTGCAAGTCGACCCGGGACAGGATTTTTCGGCCGGAACTGGGGGCACGAGCAGTACTTC	CASRPGTGFFGRNWGHEQYF	.	.	TRBJ2-7	TRBV12-2
TGTGCCAGCAACGAGGAGAATAGCAATCAGCCCCAGCATTTT	CASNEENSNQPQHF	.	few	TRBJ1-5	TRBV2
TGTGCCAGCAGGACGGAAGGGGGACAAGAGACCCAGTACTTC	CASRTEGGQETQYF	.	.	TRBJ2-5	TRBV6-5
TGTGCCAGCAGCTTAGCCGGGGGGGCGCAGAAGCCCCAGCATTTT	CASSLAGGAQKPQHF	.	once	TRBJ1-5	TRBV7-2
TGTGCCAGCATCCGCGGAGGAGAAGGGGAGCTGTTTTTT	CASIRGGEGELFF	.	.	TRBJ2-2	TRBV28
TGTGCCAGCACCCGAGGGACAGACGGCTACACCTTC	CASTRGTDGYTF	TRBD1	.	TRBJ1-2	TRBV28
TGTGCCAGCTCACCATCTAGCGGGAACACCGGGGAGCTGTTTTTT	CASSPSSGNTGELFF	TRBD2	.	TRBJ2-2	TRBV18
TGTGCCAGCAGCACCCGGACAGGGCCTGGCTACACCTTC	CASSTRTGPGYTF	TRBD1	.	TRBJ1-2	TRBV7-8
TGTGCCAGCAGCCAAGTCCATCGACCAGGGTGGGATGAAAAACTGTTTTTT	CASSQVHRPGWDEKLFF	.	.	TRBJ1-4	TRBV14
TGCAGCGTTTCGACAGGGATGAACACTGAAGCTTTCTTT	CSVSTGMNTEAFF	TRBD1	.	TRBJ1-1	TRBV29-1
TGTGCCAGCACGGCCGTGGGACTAGCGTCCTACAATGAGCAGTTCTTC	CASTAVGLASYNEQFF	TRBD2	.	TRBJ2-1	TRBV6-6
TGTGCCAGCAGCTACAGGGGGGTAGCGTACAATGAGCAGTTCTTC	CASSYRGVAYNEQFF	TRBD1	once	TRBJ2-1	TRBV7-9
TGTGCCTGGAGTGGGATAGCGGGCTACGAGCAGTACTTC	CAWSGIAGYEQYF	TRBD2	.	TRBJ2-7	TRBV30